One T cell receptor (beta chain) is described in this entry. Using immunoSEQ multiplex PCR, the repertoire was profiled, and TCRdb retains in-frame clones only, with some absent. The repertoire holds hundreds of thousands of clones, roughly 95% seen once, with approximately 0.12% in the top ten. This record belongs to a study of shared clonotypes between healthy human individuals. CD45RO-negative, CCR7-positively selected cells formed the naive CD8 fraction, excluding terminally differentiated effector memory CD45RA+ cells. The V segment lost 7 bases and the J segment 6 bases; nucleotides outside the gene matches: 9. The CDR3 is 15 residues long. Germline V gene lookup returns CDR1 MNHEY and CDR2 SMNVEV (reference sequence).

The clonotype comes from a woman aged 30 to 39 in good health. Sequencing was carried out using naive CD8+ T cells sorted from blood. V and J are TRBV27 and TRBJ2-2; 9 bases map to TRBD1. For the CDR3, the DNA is TGTGCCAGCATTTTTACGGACAGGGGAGCCGGGGAGCTGTTTTTT. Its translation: CASIFTDRGAGELFF.